Below are 17 T cell receptor beta chains sequenced from a single sample in a study of cytomegalovirus exposure and HLA in healthy donors. Vbeta (60) and Jbeta (13) primers were used in the PCR. TCRdb's copy holds only in-frame clones and misses some; the assay was immunoSEQ multiplex PCR. The sample holds around 140,000 clones, around 79% seen once. The specimen was PBMCs. The receptors derive from a woman aged 40 to 49 in good health and CMV-seronegative.

V is TRBV29-1 and J is TRBJ2-7, with 9 bases fitting TRBD1. The CDR3 runs 15 residues. CDR1 and CDR2 from the germline V gene are SQVTM and ANQGSEA. V lost 3 bases, J lost 9 bases, and 15 bases stayed unmatched. CDR3 protein: CSVDQAGTGFSRQYF. The CDR3 nucleotides read TGCAGCGTTGACCAGGCCGGGACAGGGTTTTCACGGCAGTACTTC.

The chain recombines TRBV6-4 with TRBJ1-1, with D unclear. The germline V gene encodes CDR1 MRHNA and CDR2 SNTAGT. The V gene lost 3 bases and the J gene lost 4 bases, with 9 bases spanning the gap. This CDR3 contains 13 residues. The CDR3 sequence: CASSEGEGTEAFF. Written as DNA, the CDR3 is TGTGCCAGCAGTGAGGGAGAGGGCACTGAAGCTTTCTTT.

The V call is TRBV7-9, the J call TRBJ2-1; 15 bases agree with TRBD2. V was clipped by 5 bases and J by 8 bases; unmatched bases: 10. The germline gives CDR1 SEHNR, CDR2 FQNEAQ (reference sequence). The CDR3 has 17 amino acids. Here the CDR3 reads CASSRTGTSGGFHEQFF. The CDR3 DNA is TGTGCCAGCAGCAGGACCGGGACTAGCGGGGGGTTCCATGAGCAGTTCTTC.

The chain carries TRBV30 and TRBJ1-5, with D maybe TRBD1 (5 bases). CDR3 length: 14 amino acids. The germline V and J ends were trimmed by 4 bases and 0 bases, with 10 bases remaining between them. Germline values: CDR1 GTSNPN, CDR2 SVGIG (reference sequence). The CDR3 bases are TGTGCCTGGAAGGCAGGGTATAGCAATCAGCCCCAGCATTTT. Translation: CAWKAGYSNQPQHF.

This clone was seen a single time. J is TRBJ2-1 and V is TRBV11-1; 10 nucleotides match TRBD1. CDR1 is SGHAT, CDR2 FQDESV, per germline (reference sequence). CDR3 size: 15 residues. With V trimmed by 5 bases and J by 8 bases, 9 bases remained unmatched. The CDR3 nucleotides are TGTGCCAGCAGCCACGAAGGGACAGGGGAGCATGAGCAGTTCTTC. It codes for CASSHEGTGEHEQFF.

This chain connects TRBV5-8 to TRBJ1-1; D perhaps matches TRBD1 (5 bases). This CDR3 is built from 14 residues. Germline lookup yields CDR1 SGHTS and CDR2 YDEGEE. With 4 bases removed from V and 0 bases from J, the gap between germline ends came to 10 bases. CDR3 in amino acids: CASSADSVNTEAFF. DNA of the CDR3: TGTGCCAGCAGCGCCGACAGCGTGAACACTGAAGCTTTCTTT.

The chain employs TRBV6-1 and TRBJ1-1; 8 nucleotides align to TRBD1. J lost 9 bases, V lost 1 base, and 10 bases had no gene match. Germline V gene sequence: CDR1 MNHNS, CDR2 SASEGT. CDR3 length: 15 amino acids. Here the CDR3 DNA reads TGTGCCAGCAGTGAAGACACAGGGGGTGGCGGAAAAGCTTTCTTT. Protein product: CASSEDTGGGGKAFF.

The V gene is TRBV2, the J gene TRBJ2-3; TRBD1 matches at 8 bases. The CDR3 extends over 15 amino acids. CDR1 and CDR2 from the germline V gene are SNHLY and FYNNEI. With 2 bases clipped from V and 5 bases from J, the junction kept 6 bases outside the gene matches. CDR3 region: CASSEQGAHGDTQYF. The CDR3 DNA reads TGTGCCAGCAGTGAACAGGGGGCGCACGGAGATACGCAGTATTTT. Full variable domain (remainder filled in from reference TRBV2 and TRBJ2-3): EPEVTQTPSHQVTQMGQEVILRCVPISNHLYFYWYRQILGQKVEFLVSFYNNEISEKSEIFDDQFSVERPDGSNFTLKIRSTKLEDSAMYFCASSEQGAHGDTQYFGPGTRLTVL.

V and J are TRBV6-5 and TRBJ2-5, with a weak D call TRBD2 (6 bases). Germline-derived CDR1 and CDR2 are MNHEY and SVGAGI. The CDR3 loop spans 13 amino acids. The V gene lost 0 bases and the J gene lost 9 bases, with 11 bases spanning the gap. The CDR3 region has the DNA TGTGCCAGCAGTTACTCTGCATTAGCGGCCCAGTACTTC. This encodes CASSYSALAAQYF.

A note on this clone: The identical CDR3 is also encoded by other nucleotide sequences in the sample. The DNA of the CDR3 is TGTGCCAGCAGCTTAGGAGGAGCCAATGAGCAGTTCTTC. Amino acid sequence: CASSLGGANEQFF. The chain employs TRBV7-7 and TRBJ2-1, with D unresolved. The CDR3 is 13 amino acids. CDR1 SSHAT and CDR2 FNYEAQ come from the germline V gene (reference sequence). Trimming removed 1 base at V and 6 bases at J, with 7 bases between.

CDR3 DNA sequence: TGTGCCAGCCAATTGGACGGGGTATCACCCCTCCACTTT. Translation: CASQLDGVSPLHF. V and J are TRBV2 and TRBJ1-6; D gene uncertain. The CDR3 is made up of 13 amino acids. The V end lost 8 bases, the J end lost 10 bases, and 15 bases lay between the germline ends. Per the germline V gene, CDR1 is SNHLY and CDR2 is FYNNEI. Drawing the rest from reference TRBV2 and TRBJ1-6, the complete variable domain is EPEVTQTPSHQVTQMGQEVILRCVPISNHLYFYWYRQILGQKVEFLVSFYNNEISEKSEIFDDQFSVERPDGSNFTLKIRSTKLEDSAMYFCASQLDGVSPLHFGNGTRLTVT.

The chain joins TRBV27 to TRBJ1-2, with 9 bases identical to TRBD1. The germline V gene has CDR1 MNHEY and CDR2 SMNVEV (reference sequence). This CDR3 has 14 residues. The trim removed 4 bases at V and 7 bases at J, leaving 7 bases unmatched. The chain's CDR3 is CASSSGSTGGGYTF. CDR3 nucleotide sequence: TGTGCCAGCAGTTCTGGGTCGACAGGGGGTGGCTACACCTTC.

This clone was counted only a few times. V and J are TRBV10-3 and TRBJ2-7; D is possibly TRBD1 (6 bases). Germline V gene lookup returns CDR1 ENHRY and CDR2 SYGVKD. The CDR3 loop spans 14 amino acids. Trimming left V 2 bases short and J 6 bases short, with 14 bases between. The CDR3 loop is CAISEADRTGEQYF. In nucleotides, the CDR3 is TGTGCCATCAGTGAGGCTGACAGGACGGGCGAGCAGTACTTC.

This clone was recorded once. The junction differs from germline at one of its ends, possibly a read error. The V gene is TRBV15, the J gene TRBJ1-2; 7 bases fit TRBD1. CDR1 is LNHNV, CDR2 YYDKDF, per germline (reference sequence). The CDR3 is made up of 15 amino acids. This CDR3 reads CATSRLDRVYSIIFF. In nucleotides, the CDR3 is TGTGCCACCAGCAGACTCGACAGGGTTTATTCCATTATTTTCTTC.

The chain recombines TRBV6-5 with TRBJ1-2; tentatively, D is TRBD1 (6 bases). Deletions cut 6 bases from V and 0 bases from J, with 11 bases between. The CDR3 has 14 amino acids. Germline lookup yields CDR1 MNHEY and CDR2 SVGAGI. The CDR3 region has the DNA TGTGCCAGCAGGGCTAGGACAGCTAACTATGGCTACACCTTC. Protein sequence: CASRARTANYGYTF.

The rearrangement links TRBV6-6 to TRBJ1-1, with 7 positions matching TRBD1. The J segment lost 1 base and the V segment lost 6 bases, leaving 5 bases of the junction unmatched. The CDR3 totals 14 residues. Germline-derived CDR1 and CDR2 are MNHNY and SVGAGI (reference sequence). The CDR3 loop is CASSLGQANTEAFF. The DNA of the CDR3 is TGTGCCAGCAGCCTAGGACAGGCGAACACTGAAGCTTTCTTT.

The rearrangement uses TRBV6-5 and TRBJ1-1, with D unclear. The CDR3 sequence is 13 residues long. The ends were cut back, 4 bases at V and 1 base at J, with 7 bases in the middle. CDR1 MNHEY and CDR2 SVGAGI come from the germline V gene. The CDR3 spells CASSFEPNTEAFF. CDR3 sequence (DNA): TGTGCCAGCAGTTTCGAGCCGAACACTGAAGCTTTCTTT.